Given below is one TCR beta chain in context. Antigen specificity is unknown. 60 Vbeta and 13 Jbeta primers were used in PCR. Only in-frame clones appear in the TCRdb table, and some are missing; sequencing was by immunoSEQ multiplex PCR. The sample consists of roughly 86,000 clones, approximately 68% of them appearing once. V was clipped by 0 bases and J by 3 bases, with 11 bases between them. Germline loops: CDR1 SGHTA, CDR2 FQGNSA. The CDR3 length is 15 residues. These data are taken from a study of cytomegalovirus exposure and HLA in healthy donors. The study's findings and limits: Fewer N-insertions than the roughly 630-donor mean were reportedly shown by an Asian-associated ancestry cluster in a later analysis. In presence/absence analyses, roughly uniform sequencing depth across donors was assumed.

Input material: PBMCs. V gene TRBV7-2 combines with J gene TRBJ1-1; weak D call: TRBD1 (5 bases). The receptor was derived from a woman aged 45-60 years in good health and CMV-seropositive. The CDR3 is CASSLAGGEYTEAFF. The CDR3 region has the DNA TGTGCCAGCAGCTTAGCGGGGGGGGAGTACACTGAAGCTTTCTTT.